The rows below give T cell receptor beta chains drawn from one sample of a study of T cell responses to AZD1222 COVID-19 vaccine. Assay: immunoSEQ multiplex PCR; the TCRdb copy retains only in-frame clones and omits some. The sample records about 57,000 clones, 85% being singletons. The sample consisted of peripheral blood, taken on day 0 of AZD1222 vaccination. The receptors stem from an adult in good health. CDR3s include the opening cysteine and the closing phenylalanine or tryptophan. D genes are given only for firm matches. For some rows the clone size is stated as once, few or many, or as a class when expanded; others skip it.

clone_size	d_call	j_call	v_call	cdr3_aa	cdr3_nt
-	-	TRBJ1-1	TRBV5-1	CASSGKFTEAFF	TGCGCCAGCAGTGGAAAGTTCACTGAAGCTTTCTTT
-	-	TRBJ1-2	TRBV3-1/TRBV3-2	CASSLLRGDGYTF	TGTGCCAGCAGCCTGTTGAGAGGGGATGGCTACACCTTC
once	TRBD2	TRBJ2-1	TRBV5-4	CASSLVLAGYNEQFF	TGTGCCAGCAGCTTGGTACTAGCGGGGTACAATGAGCAGTTCTTC
-	-	TRBJ1-6	TRBV5-6	CASRADYNSPLHF	TGTGCCAGCAGAGCGGATTATAATTCACCCCTCCACTTT
-	-	TRBJ2-4	TRBV19	CASSISVKNIQYF	TGTGCCAGTAGTATATCGGTCAAAAACATTCAGTACTTC
once	-	TRBJ1-5	TRBV28	CASRPYATAPNQPQHF	TGTGCCAGCAGGCCCTACGCGACAGCGCCGAATCAGCCCCAGCATTTT
-	-	TRBJ1-4	TRBV5-1	CASSPGGIEKLFF	TGCGCCAGCAGTCCCGGGGGTATCGAAAAACTGTTTTTT
-	TRBD2	TRBJ2-3	TRBV7-3	CASMRSGGAMDTQYF	TGTGCCAGCATGCGTAGCGGGGGGGCCATGGATACGCAGTATTTT
medium-sized	TRBD1	TRBJ2-7	TRBV13	CASSLRRSTGASSYEQYF	TGTGCCAGCAGCTTAAGACGATCAACAGGGGCCAGCTCCTACGAGCAGTACTTC
-	TRBD1	TRBJ1-2	TRBV5-1	CASSLTTGNYGYTF	TGCGCCAGCAGCTTGACGACAGGGAACTATGGCTACACCTTC
-	-	TRBJ2-1	TRBV11-3	CASSPDSGTNEQFF	TGTGCCAGCAGCCCAGATTCAGGAACCAATGAGCAGTTCTTC
-	TRBD2	TRBJ2-7	TRBV30	CAWTGGPHEQYF	TGTGCCTGGACGGGGGGGCCCCACGAGCAGTACTTC
-	TRBD2	TRBJ2-2	TRBV3-1/TRBV3-2	CASSWPGLAGGRNTGELFF	TGTGCCAGCAGCTGGCCGGGACTAGCGGGGGGACGGAACACCGGGGAGCTGTTTTTT